This TCR beta chain was observed in a study of blood T cell repertoires in COVID-19. Study-level information: Sample material is recorded as cDNA or gDNA derived from T cells, B-cell-depleted T cells, or PBMCs.

The CDR3 length is 13 residues. V was clipped by 1 base and J by 7 bases, with 8 bases between them. In the authors' workflow: Estimation of nucleated cell counts relied on the amplification of reference gene primers. Data came from immunoSEQ multiplex PCR; TCRdb stores just in-frame clones and leaves some out. D and trimming come from the DNA, and the V and J calls and clone size come from that table. The repertoire holds around 700,000 clones, more than 80% seen once, with roughly 0.25% in the top ten. The source is a woman aged 18-35 years with acute or convalescent COVID-19. Sequences were obtained from peripheral blood. This chain links TRBV5-3 with TRBJ1-4, with D hard to call. TRBV5-3 counts as an open reading frame of uncertain function. CDR3 sequence: CARSLIKSEKLFF. The CDR3 DNA follows: TGTGCCAGAAGCTTGATAAAATCTGAAAAACTGTTTTTT.